This T cell receptor (beta chain) comes out of a study of response to subunit inactivated influenza vaccine. Study-level points and caveats: Each seasonal influenza vaccination, the authors suggested, recruits few new T cells.

TCRdb re-analysed the RT-PCR reads in MiXCR, keeping a single row per CDR3 protein. The sample consists of about 610,000 distinct CDR3 sequences, 12% to 15% of them appearing once. In its sample, this clonotype was seen many times. No antigen is known for it. Germline-derived CDR1 and CDR2 are SNHLY and FYNNEI. V dropped 4 bases and J dropped 8; count of bases not matched to a gene: 4. This CDR3 region has 13 residues. The specimen comprised PBMCs from blood, sampled roughly 13 days after vaccination. The TCR was taken from a man aged 50 to 59 who received an inactivated influenza vaccine. The V gene is TRBV2, the J gene TRBJ1-4; the match to TRBD1 covers 7 bases. CDR3 in DNA: TGTGCCAGCAGTGTGACAGGGAACGAAAAACTGTTTTTT. It codes for CASSVTGNEKLFF.